Listed below are T cell receptor beta chains from one sample, sequenced in a study of a mutant IDH1 vaccine in newly diagnosed glioma. Assay: immunoSEQ multiplex PCR; the TCRdb copy retains only in-frame clones and omits some. The profile shows approximately 88,000 clones, about 80% of them singletons. The starting material was PBMCs, obtained from a glioma patient treated with radiotherapy, temozolomide or both. These receptor sequences come from a man aged 35-49 years with glioma. CDR3s include the opening cysteine and the closing phenylalanine or tryptophan. Fields, in order: clone size, V gene, J gene, CDR3 protein. Clone size is not always given. Where it is, it says once, few, many or a class for expanded clones.

>-|TRBV27|TRBJ2-3
CASSPIQGLGTDTQYF
>-|TRBV28|TRBJ1-5
CASSFLQGGNQPQHF
>once|TRBV5-1|TRBJ2-3
CASSLVLAGDTQYF
>-|TRBV28|TRBJ2-7
CASSPGHLGNEQYF
>few|TRBV9|TRBJ1-1
CASSVIGRGRAEAFF
>-|TRBV5-1|TRBJ2-3
CASSLGADTQYF
>-|TRBV7-8|TRBJ1-5
CASSLGQGLGQPQHF
>-|TRBV29-1|TRBJ2-7
CSVHAPKGNTYEQYF
>-|TRBV30|TRBJ1-1
CAWSPGTENTEAFF
>few|TRBV11-2|TRBJ1-2
CASSLTGSYGYTF
>-|TRBV7-2|TRBJ2-2
CASSAQGWGTGELFF
>-|TRBV4-3|TRBJ1-5
CASSQDQGEKDYSNQPQHF
>-|TRBV9|-
CASSPEGQAHEQYF
>-|TRBV4-2|TRBJ2-2
CASSQAPVNTGELFF
>-|TRBV7-9|TRBJ2-5
CASSLVQGETQYF
>-|TRBV4-1|TRBJ2-3
CASSQKTVAGGRTDTQYF
>-|TRBV5-1|TRBJ1-2
CASSPAGQGAYGYTF
>once|TRBV10-2|TRBJ2-5
CASSELVAQETQYF
>-|TRBV4-3|TRBJ1-1
CASSQEEEGTLAFF
>-|TRBV5-1|TRBJ2-1
CASTTSGANEQFF
>-|TRBV9|TRBJ1-1
CASSVTPTEAFF
>few|TRBV4-3|TRBJ1-2
CASSHRGGGVLKGYGYTF
>few|TRBV10-3|TRBJ1-1
CAIIQDSNTEAFF
>-|TRBV27|TRBJ2-7
CASSLSGRGGNEQYF
>-|TRBV9|TRBJ2-1
CASSFAPGTSGPPAPQFF
>-|TRBV7-9|TRBJ2-5
CASSFPTAVQETQYF
>-|TRBV6-1|TRBJ2-4
CASSEEGWGAKNIQYF
>-|TRBV7-8|TRBJ1-5
CASSPPGANSNQPQHF
>once|TRBV15|TRBJ1-3
CATSTGVGTGGNTIYF
>few|TRBV4-3|TRBJ2-2
CASSQVRGLGTGELFF
>-|TRBV5-1|TRBJ2-1
CASSLQDRVLNEQFF
>-|TRBV5-6|TRBJ2-7
CASSLQTSTEQYF
>-|TRBV6-1|TRBJ2-2
CASSDPRARSGTGELFF
>-|TRBV6-6|TRBJ2-7
CASSSTAYEQYF
>-|TRBV7-2|TRBJ2-7
CASRRPGGANEQYF